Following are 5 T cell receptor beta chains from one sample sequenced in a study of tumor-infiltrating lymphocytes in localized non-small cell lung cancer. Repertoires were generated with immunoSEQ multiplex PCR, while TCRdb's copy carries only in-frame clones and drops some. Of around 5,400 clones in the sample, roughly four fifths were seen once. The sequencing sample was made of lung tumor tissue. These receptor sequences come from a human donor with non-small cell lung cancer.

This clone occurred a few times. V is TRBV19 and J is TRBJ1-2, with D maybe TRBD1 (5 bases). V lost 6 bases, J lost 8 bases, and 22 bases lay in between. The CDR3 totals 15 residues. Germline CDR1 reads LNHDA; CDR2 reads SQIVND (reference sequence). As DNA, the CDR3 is TGTGCCAGTAGCCCACAGGCACCCCGGCTATGGGGCTACACCTTC. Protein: CASSPQAPRLWGYTF.

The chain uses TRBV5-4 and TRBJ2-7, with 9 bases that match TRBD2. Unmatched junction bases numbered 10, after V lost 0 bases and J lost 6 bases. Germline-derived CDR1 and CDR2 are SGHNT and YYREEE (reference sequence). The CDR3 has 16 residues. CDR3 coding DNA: TGTGCCAGCAGCTTGGCCCGGGGGACTAGCAATTCCGAGCAGTACTTC. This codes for CASSLARGTSNSEQYF. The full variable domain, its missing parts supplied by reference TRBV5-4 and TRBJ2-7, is ETGVTQSPTHLIKTRGQQVTLRCSSQSGHNTVSWYQQALGQGPQFIFQYYREEENGRGNFPPRFSGLQFPNYSSELNVNALELDDSALYLCASSLARGTSNSEQYFGPGTRLTVT.

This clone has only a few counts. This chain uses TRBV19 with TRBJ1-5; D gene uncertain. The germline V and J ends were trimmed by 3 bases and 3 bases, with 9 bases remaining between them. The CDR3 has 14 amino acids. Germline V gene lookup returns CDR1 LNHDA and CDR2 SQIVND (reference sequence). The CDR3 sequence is CASSIPPFNQPQHF. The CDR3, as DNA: TGTGCCAGTAGTATCCCCCCCTTCAATCAGCCCCAGCATTTT.

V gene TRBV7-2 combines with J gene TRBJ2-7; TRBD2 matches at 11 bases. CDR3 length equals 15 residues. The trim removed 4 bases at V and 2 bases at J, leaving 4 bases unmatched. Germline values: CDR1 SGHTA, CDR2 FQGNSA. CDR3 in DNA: TGTGCCAGCAGCTCAATAGCGGGGGGGGCCTACGAGCAGTACTTC. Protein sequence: CASSSIAGGAYEQYF. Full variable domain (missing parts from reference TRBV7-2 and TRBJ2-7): GAGVSQSPSNKVTEKGKDVELRCDPISGHTALYWYRQSLGQGLEFLIYFQGNSAPDKSGLPSDRFSAERTGGSVSTLTIQRTQQEDSAVYLCASSSIAGGAYEQYFGPGTRLTVT.

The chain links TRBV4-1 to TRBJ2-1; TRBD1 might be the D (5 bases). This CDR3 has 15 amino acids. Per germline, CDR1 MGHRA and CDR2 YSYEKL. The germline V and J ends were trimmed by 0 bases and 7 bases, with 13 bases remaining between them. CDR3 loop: CASSQEGAGKNEQFF. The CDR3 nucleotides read TGCGCCAGCAGCCAAGAAGGGGCAGGTAAGAATGAGCAGTTCTTC.